The present entry profiles one TCR beta chain with its context. What it binds is unknown. The data belong to a study of T cell repertoires in cytomegalovirus infection. As for the study in general: Indications of both CMV infection and matching HLA type were provided by public TCR beta signatures. Study results and limitations: Ex vivo, HLA-C-restricted CMV-specific TCR beta clonotypes prevailed over the rest of the response. Carriers of CMV and the relevant HLA type were discriminated by public TCR beta frequency.

V shed 0 bases, J shed 2 bases, and the junction held 4 bases outside the gene matches. The CDR3 contains 16 residues. Germline loops: CDR1 SGHDN, CDR2 FVKESK. Each CDR3 protein is one row after TCRdb ran MiXCR on the reads. The data contain just over 300,000 distinct CDR3 sequences, roughly 15% of them seen just once; the ten biggest clones take up about 11%. This TCR derives from a human donor in good health (CMV status not recorded). Some clones in this sample may be carry-over from other donors' samples. The chain recombines TRBV14 with TRBJ1-3; 7 bases map to TRBD1. Sequencing was performed on PBMCs. The CDR3 here is CASSQDVGTAGNTIYF. The CDR3 coding sequence is TGTGCCAGCAGCCAAGATGTCGGGACAGCTGGAAACACCATATATTTT.